This T cell receptor beta chain was recovered during a study of T cell responses to AZD1222 COVID-19 vaccine. Concerning this clone itself: What it recognizes is unknown.

Sequencing was performed with immunoSEQ multiplex PCR; in TCRdb, only in-frame clones are kept and a portion is missing. Of roughly 120,000 clones listed, about 89% are singletons. Points from the study as a whole: Sampling that yielded the repertoires occurred only after the peak T cell response. Vaccine-associated CD4 TCRs spanned spike, dominant at 160-218 and 743-854. Among the donors, most were white British and more were female, and clonal diversity was possibly underestimated.

CDR3 length: 14 amino acids. V shed 4 bases, J shed 2 bases, and the junction held 3 bases outside the gene matches. Germline CDR1 SNHLY, CDR2 FYNNEI. The chain has TRBV2 and TRBJ2-7; 9 bases map to TRBD2. This TCR derives from an adult who received the AZD1222 COVID-19 vaccine. This specimen consisted of peripheral blood, obtained 28 days after the second AZD1222 dose. CDR3 nucleotides: TGTGCCAGCAGTGTAGCGGGAGTCCCCTACGAGCAGTACTTC. This sequence encodes CASSVAGVPYEQYF.